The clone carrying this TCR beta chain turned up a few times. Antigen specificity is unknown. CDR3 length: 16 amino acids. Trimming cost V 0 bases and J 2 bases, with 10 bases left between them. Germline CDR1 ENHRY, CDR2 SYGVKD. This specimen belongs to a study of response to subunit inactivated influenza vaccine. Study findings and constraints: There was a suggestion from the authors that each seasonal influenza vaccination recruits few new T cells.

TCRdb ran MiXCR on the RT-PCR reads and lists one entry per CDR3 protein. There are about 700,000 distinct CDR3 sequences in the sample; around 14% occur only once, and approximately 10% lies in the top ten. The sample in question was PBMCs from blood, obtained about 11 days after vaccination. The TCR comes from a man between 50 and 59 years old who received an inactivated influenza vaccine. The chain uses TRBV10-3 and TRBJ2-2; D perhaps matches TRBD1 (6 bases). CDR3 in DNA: TGTGCCATCAGTGAGTCCCAGGGGACCAACACCGGGGAGCTGTTTTTT. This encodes CAISESQGTNTGELFF.